This is a list of T cell receptor beta chains from one sample in a study of T cell repertoires in cytomegalovirus infection. No antigens are known for them. TCRdb redid the calling of the reads with MiXCR, one entry per CDR3 protein. The table lists roughly 800,000 distinct CDR3 sequences, 29% of them singletons, with about 12% in the top ten. This specimen consisted of cultured CD8+ T cells from PBMCs, obtained from culture after CMV antigen stimulation. Source of these receptors: a human donor in good health (CMV status not recorded). Some clones in this sample may be carry-over from other donors' samples. The CDR3 runs from the conserved cysteine through the conserved F or W.

j_gene	v_gene	CDR3aa
TRBJ1-6	TRBV4-1	CASSSRDSYNSPLHF
TRBJ2-1	TRBV29-1	CSVRGRGSNEQFF
TRBJ2-5	TRBV4-3	CASSQVEAGTREF
TRBJ2-3	TRBV7-8	CASTKRLDTQYF
TRBJ1-2	TRBV28	CASSLPGGWYGYTF
TRBJ2-1	TRBV7-8	CASSPPVDEQFF
TRBJ1-4	TRBV28	CASNRRNGNEKLFF
TRBJ2-1	TRBV5-1	CASSLGDQYNEQFF
TRBJ2-7	TRBV20-1	CSANRLAGPYEQYF
TRBJ2-7	TRBV6-2/TRBV6-3	CASVARTGSYEQYF
TRBJ2-7	TRBV6-1	CASSEPGPSRWHEQYF
TRBJ2-2	TRBV24-1	CATSEGQGRTGELFF
TRBJ2-7	TRBV9	CASSVAGGPVAEQYF
TRBJ2-4	TRBV11-2	CASSSWDRENIQYF
TRBJ2-1	TRBV7-6	CASSLDYLGRPSYNEQFF
TRBJ2-1	TRBV12-3/TRBV12-4	CASSLATSGHYNEQFF
TRBJ1-6	TRBV5-5	CASRRDSAGDNSPLHF
TRBJ2-3	TRBV6-8	CASSLSPGAPHADTQYF
TRBJ2-2	TRBV6-1	CASRAAGGFNTGELFF
TRBJ2-3	TRBV6-2/TRBV6-3	CASSPHLAGGADTQYF
TRBJ2-1	TRBV6-1	CATRGQGVNEQFF
TRBJ1-2	TRBV4-1	CASSQNAGTGGDYGYTF
TRBJ1-1	TRBV5-5	CASSLRTSTEAFF
TRBJ2-1	TRBV7-8	CASSSISGGSNEQFF
TRBJ2-1	TRBV28	CASSFGLAEQFF
TRBJ1-1	TRBV12-5	CASGSWGQGRDTEAFF
TRBJ2-5	TRBV6-8	CASSYTTGAAETQYF
TRBJ2-5	TRBV7-9	CASGRGAMPLRETQYF
TRBJ2-3	TRBV7-6	CASNDRDHTDTQYF
TRBJ2-7	TRBV7-6	CASSLSGQGPYEQYF
TRBJ1-2	TRBV7-3	CASSRAPDSLYGYTF
TRBJ2-4	TRBV24-1	CATSDSSGTAKNIQYF
TRBJ1-3	TRBV7-6	CASSTGKSSGNTIYF
TRBJ2-3	TRBV4-1	CASSHTPGTDTQYF
TRBJ2-2	TRBV7-2	CASRGREGQRELFF
TRBJ2-5	TRBV4-1	CASSQDFGRGNLRGETQYF
TRBJ2-2	TRBV19	CASSISGHPTKNTGELFF
TRBJ1-1	TRBV29-1	CSVTGDGAFF
TRBJ1-4	TRBV27	CASSLYLGGTSNEKLFF
TRBJ1-6	TRBV7-8	CASSTRTDLYNSPLHF
TRBJ1-1	TRBV2	CASLNILEAFF
TRBJ1-3	TRBV5-6	CASTFRQGRNTIYF
TRBJ2-5	TRBV15	CATSPGGSQETQYF
TRBJ2-4	TRBV2	CASSPLPGASNIQYF
TRBJ2-2	TRBV5-6	CASSLDTEPTGELFF
TRBJ1-1	TRBV7-7	CASSHGGMNTEAFF
TRBJ1-1	TRBV27	CASRTASEAFF
TRBJ1-6	TRBV6-5	CASSYSGQGASRSPLHF
TRBJ1-5	TRBV24-1	CATSEGGTGSSNQPQHF
TRBJ1-4	TRBV7-3	CASSSHIATNEKLFF
TRBJ2-2	TRBV11-3	CASSPHGGRGQPGELFF
TRBJ1-1	TRBV18	CASSPPQGPLAEAFF
TRBJ2-5	TRBV7-8	CASSFGTGGGETQYF
TRBJ1-3	TRBV7-4	CASSQDPGNTIYF
TRBJ2-2	TRBV5-4	CASSLKGGPGELFF
TRBJ1-5	TRBV2	CASSAPGNGGSNQPQHF